The clone carrying this TCR beta chain was observed a single time. Its antigen is not identified. The CDR3 runs 14 residues. Per the germline V gene, CDR1 is SGHRS and CDR2 is YFSETQ. V lost 1 base, J lost 8 bases, and 13 bases lay in between. The data derive from a study of post-analysis software for immune sequencing data. Findings and caveats of the study: Five or six TRBV segments, TRBV5-6, TRBV5-1 and TRBV20-1 among them, were found more frequent in patients than controls. Compared with controls, patients showed significantly lower normalized Chao1 diversity. Strong co-clustering by F measure linked samples that shared a preparation batch.

cDNA libraries of TCR beta carried unique molecular identifiers. Hundreds of thousands of cDNA molecules came from about 1 to 10 million T cells. MiXCR, applied by TCRdb to the PCR reads, yields one record per CDR3 protein. The repertoire holds hundreds of thousands of distinct CDR3 sequences, with around 27% as singletons. The TCR was taken from a girl under 18 with multiple sclerosis. This chain joins TRBV5-1 and TRBJ1-3, with TRBD1 as a possible D gene (5 bases). Source material: blood. The CDR3 loop reads CASSLFTGGDTIYF. The CDR3 region has the DNA TGCGCCAGCAGCTTGTTTACCGGGGGGGACACCATATATTTT.